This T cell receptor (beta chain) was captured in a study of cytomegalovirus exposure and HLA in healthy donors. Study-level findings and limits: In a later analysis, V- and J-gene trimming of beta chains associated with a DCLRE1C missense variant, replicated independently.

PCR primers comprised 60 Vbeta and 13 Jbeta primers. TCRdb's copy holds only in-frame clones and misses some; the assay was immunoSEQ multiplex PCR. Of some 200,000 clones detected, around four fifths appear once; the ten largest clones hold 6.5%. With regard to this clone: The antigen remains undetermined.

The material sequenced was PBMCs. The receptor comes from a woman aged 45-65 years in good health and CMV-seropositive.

CDR3 amino acids: CASSLAQGSTEAFF. The CDR3 DNA is TGCGCCAGCAGCTTGGCCCAGGGGAGCACTGAAGCTTTCTTT. The chain couples TRBV5-1 to TRBJ1-1; D perhaps matches TRBD1 (6 bases). The CDR3 runs 14 residues. The germline CDR1 and CDR2 sequences are SGHRS and YFSETQ. V dropped 0 bases and J dropped 4 bases, with 10 bases sitting between them.